The T cell receptor (beta chain) under discussion was sequenced for a study of blood T cell repertoires in COVID-19. Study background: Acute and convalescent COVID-19 specimens originated in the United States, Italy and Spain. PBMCs, B-cell-depleted T cells, or T cells were the source of the cDNA or gDNA that made up the material.

Original analysis: Nucleated cell counts were estimated from reference gene primer amplification. Profiled with immunoSEQ multiplex PCR; TCRdb holds only in-frame clones, not every one. That table furnishes V, J and clone size, whereas the DNA furnished D and trimming. Of about 74,000 clones listed, about 88% were seen once; the top ten hold about 9.8%. The CDR3 length is 15 residues. The V end was cut by 3 bases, the J end by 7 bases, with 18 bases between. Germline assignment: CDR1 KGHSH and CDR2 LQKENI. The receptor was isolated from a human donor in a cohort sampled during active COVID-19. The rearrangement joins TRBV18 to TRBJ1-2; the D gene is possibly TRBD1 (5 bases). The sequenced material came from peripheral blood. This CDR3 reads CASSPLLDSPGGYTF. CDR3 nucleotide sequence: TGTGCCAGCTCACCTCTACTCGACAGCCCCGGTGGCTACACCTTC.